One and the same sample provided the 30 T cell receptor beta chains below, sequenced in a study of PD-1 blockade in classical Hodgkin lymphoma. Each patient's relapse followed autologous stem cell transplantation, and brentuximab vedotin exposure varied. Method: immunoSEQ multiplex PCR; TCRdb's copy keeps in-frame clones and lacks some. There are under 80,000 clones in the sample; 71% occur only once, and approximately 9.1% lies in the top ten. The source material was peripheral blood mononuclear cells (PBMCs), sampled before the second cycle of nivolumab. These receptor sequences come from a human donor with classical Hodgkin lymphoma.

This sequence joins TRBV5-4 and TRBJ2-7; D is perhaps TRBD2 (5 bases). The CDR3 is made up of 16 amino acids. Per the germline V gene, CDR1 is SGHNT and CDR2 is YYREEE (reference sequence). Trimming stripped 0 bases from V and 0 bases from J, with 13 bases between. The DNA of the CDR3 is TGTGCCAGCAGCTTGGAGGCGGGCCTTAGCTCCTACGAGCAGTACTTC. Protein sequence: CASSLEAGLSSYEQYF.

This chain links TRBV7-2 with TRBJ2-1; 11 bases are a match to TRBD2. After removal of 4 bases from V and 2 bases from J, the junction contained 13 bases not matched to a gene. The CDR3 contains 19 residues. Germline V gives CDR1 SGHTA, CDR2 FQGNSA. The chain's CDR3 is CASSSTFDTSGRPYNEQFF. In DNA form, the CDR3 reads TGTGCCAGCAGCTCGACTTTCGACACTAGCGGGAGACCCTACAATGAGCAGTTCTTC.

This chain links TRBV6-6 with TRBJ1-2; possible D gene TRBD1, 5 bases. The CDR3 covers 15 residues. The ends were cut back, 2 bases at V and 4 bases at J, with 14 bases in the middle. Germline V gene lookup returns CDR1 MNHNY and CDR2 SVGAGI (reference sequence). This CDR3 reads CASSYEVTGGYGYTF. As DNA, the CDR3 is TGTGCCAGCAGTTACGAGGTGACGGGGGGCTATGGCTACACCTTC.

The chain has TRBV15 and TRBJ2-3; 7 bases agree with TRBD1. CDR3 length equals 18 residues. Unmatched junction bases numbered 17, after V lost 5 bases and J lost 3 bases. Germline assignment: CDR1 LNHNV and CDR2 YYDKDF (reference sequence). The CDR3 loop reads CATSGSRRGPFNTDTQYF. The CDR3 DNA sequence: TGTGCCACCAGCGGCTCCAGAAGGGGGCCCTTCAATACAGATACGCAGTATTTT. Using reference TRBV15 and TRBJ2-3 for the parts outside the CDR3, the full variable domain is DAMVIQNPRYQVTQFGKPVTLSCSQTLNHNVMYWYQQKSSQAPKLLFHYYDKDFNNEADTPDNFQSRRPNTSFCFLDIRSPGLGDTAMYLCATSGSRRGPFNTDTQYFGPGTRLTVL.

This clone was seen a handful of times. The chain combines TRBV19 with TRBJ2-1; 9 positions agree with TRBD1. In germline, CDR1 is LNHDA, CDR2 SQIVND (reference sequence). The CDR3 totals 13 residues. V shed 4 bases, J shed 10 bases, and the junction held 5 bases outside the gene matches. The DNA for the CDR3 is TGTGCCAGTAGTAGGACAGGGGTCGGCGAGCAGTTCTTC. It encodes CASSRTGVGEQFF.

DNA for the CDR3: TGTGCCAGCGAACTTTGTCGGGAGGGCCGCTCCTACGAGCAGTACTTC. This encodes CASELCREGRSYEQYF. The gene calls are TRBV21-1 and TRBJ2-7; the DNA was not used to check the table's D call, TRBD2. TRBV21-1 is assigned pseudogene status. This CDR3 spans 16 amino acids.

V gene TRBV7-2 combines with J gene TRBJ2-7, with 10 nucleotides matching TRBD2. In germline, CDR1 is SGHTA, CDR2 FQGNSA. V shed 5 bases, J shed 3 bases, and the junction held 7 bases outside the gene matches. The CDR3 extends over 15 amino acids. CDR3 in DNA: TGTGCCAGCAGCCTCGTTTCTAGCGGGAGCTACGAGCAGTACTTC. It is translated as CASSLVSSGSYEQYF.

This chain joins TRBV6-6 and TRBJ1-6; TRBD1 is a possible D gene (6 bases). With 6 bases removed from V and 9 bases from J, the gap between germline ends came to 15 bases. Germline-derived CDR1 and CDR2 are MNHNY and SVGAGI (reference sequence). The CDR3 contains 14 residues. The CDR3 protein is CASRTTGFFSPLHF. In DNA form, the CDR3 reads TGTGCCAGCAGGACTACAGGGTTTTTTTCACCCCTCCACTTT.

The chain recombines TRBV9 with TRBJ2-5; the D is unclear. This CDR3 has 16 amino acids. Germline V gene lookup returns CDR1 SGDLS and CDR2 YYNGEE. V was clipped by 1 base and J by 4 bases, with 17 bases between them. The CDR3 DNA is TGTGCCAGCAGCGTACTCCCTAGTGGGGTCGGAGAGACCCAGTACTTC. It is translated as CASSVLPSGVGETQYF.

This clone occurred a few times. This chain joins TRBV6-5 and TRBJ1-3; tentatively, D is TRBD1 (6 bases). CDR3 length: 14 amino acids. Looked up from germline, CDR1 is MNHEY and CDR2 is SVGAGI. V lost 10 bases, J lost 2 bases, and 15 bases lay in between. As DNA, the CDR3 is TGTGCCACACAAGGGACAATGACTGGAAACACCATATATTTT. Translation: CATQGTMTGNTIYF.

This clone was counted only a few times. The gene calls are TRBV27 and TRBJ2-4, with D perhaps being TRBD1 or TRBD2 (5 bases each). V was shortened by 6 bases and J by 8 bases, with 17 bases between the two germline ends. CDR3 length equals 14 residues. Germline CDR1 is MNHEY and CDR2 is SMNVEV (reference sequence). The CDR3 bases are TGTGCCAGCAGCCTCACCGGGGCCAGGGACATTCAGTACTTC. This encodes CASSLTGARDIQYF.

The chain joins TRBV4-1 to TRBJ2-6; D possibly uses TRBD1 or TRBD2 (5 bases each). CDR1 MGHRA and CDR2 YSYEKL come from the germline V gene. This CDR3 region has 16 residues. The V end lost 0 bases, the J end lost 2 bases, and 8 bases lay between the germline ends. The CDR3 sequence: CASSQEGVAGANVLTF. CDR3 coding DNA: TGCGCCAGCAGCCAAGAGGGGGTAGCTGGGGCCAACGTCCTGACTTTC.

This clone occurred a few times. This chain connects TRBV19 to TRBJ1-2; D call uncertain. The ends were cut back, 3 bases at V and 3 bases at J, with 17 bases in the middle. The CDR3 length is 16 residues. CDR1 is LNHDA and CDR2 is SQIVND in the germline V gene (reference sequence). This CDR3 is CASSIGLMAGHYGYTF. For the CDR3, the DNA is TGTGCCAGTAGTATCGGTTTAATGGCCGGACACTATGGCTACACCTTC.

The rearrangement links TRBV6-5 to TRBJ1-4; D not certain. This CDR3 spans 14 amino acids. Trimming stripped 6 bases from V and 5 bases from J, with 13 bases between. Germline CDR1 is MNHEY and CDR2 is SVGAGI. The CDR3 is CASRPRTENEKLFF. CDR3 bases: TGTGCCAGCAGACCTCGGACGGAAAATGAAAAACTGTTTTTT.

This chain links TRBV28 with TRBJ1-5, with D possibly matching TRBD1 (6 bases). CDR1 MDHEN and CDR2 SYDVKM come from the germline V gene. CDR3 size: 14 residues. Trimming left V 4 bases short and J 7 bases short, with 14 bases between. CDR3: CASSSLDSRQPQHF. The DNA of the CDR3 is TGTGCCAGCAGTTCCCTGGACAGCAGGCAGCCCCAGCATTTT.

The genes are TRBV29-1 and TRBJ2-1; 11 positions match TRBD1. The CDR3 contains 13 residues. CDR1 and CDR2 (germline): SQVTM, ANQGSEA. V lost 7 bases to trimming and J lost 7 bases; unmatched junction nucleotides: 6. In nucleotides, the CDR3 is TGCAGCGCTAGCGGGGACAGGGGGAATGAGCAGTTCTTC. Translated, it gives CSASGDRGNEQFF.

CDR3 nucleotides: TGTGCCAGCAGCCAAGAAGAATTGGGTGGCTACGAGACCCAGTACTTC. Protein product: CASSQEELGGYETQYF. The genes are TRBV6-6 and TRBJ2-5; D is ambiguous. Germline V gene data show CDR1 as MNHNY and CDR2 as SVGAGI (reference sequence). Trimming took off 6 bases at V and 5 bases at J, with 22 bases between the two ends. The CDR3 runs to 16 residues.

There are a few counts of this clone. The V and J genes are TRBV5-1 and TRBJ2-1; D is unresolved. Germline CDR1 SGHRS, CDR2 YFSETQ. The CDR3 totals 12 residues. Trimming removed 5 bases at V and 2 bases at J, with 5 bases between. CDR3 in amino acids: CASSTTYNEQFF. The CDR3 DNA follows: TGCGCCAGCAGTACTACCTACAATGAGCAGTTCTTC.

The sample holds one count of this clone. The gene calls are TRBV6-6 and TRBJ2-6, with D unclear. Looked up from germline, CDR1 is MNHNY and CDR2 is SVGAGI (reference sequence). The CDR3 length is 13 residues. The V and J ends lost 6 bases and 4 bases respectively, with 7 bases between them. Here the CDR3 DNA reads TGTGCCAGCAGACTCTCCGGGGCCAACGTCCTGACTTTC. It is translated as CASRLSGANVLTF.

This clone appeared many times. Within the sample, other DNA sequences also encode this same CDR3. This chain joins TRBV25-1 and TRBJ1-5, with D perhaps matching TRBD1 (5 bases). CDR1 is MGHDK and CDR2 is SYGVNS in the germline V gene. V was shortened by 6 bases and J by 4 bases, with 10 bases between the two germline ends. The CDR3 extends over 13 amino acids. This CDR3 reads CASRGLGNQPQHF. In nucleotides, the CDR3 is TGTGCCAGCAGGGGGCTTGGGAATCAGCCCCAGCATTTT.

The gene calls are TRBV11-3 and TRBJ2-3; no definite D call. Trimming cost V 3 bases and J 4 bases, with 5 bases left between them. Germline assignment: CDR1 SGHNT and CDR2 YENEEA. The CDR3 consists of 12 residues. CDR3 in amino acids: CASSFLADTQYF. In nucleotides, the CDR3 is TGTGCCAGCAGCTTTTTGGCAGATACGCAGTATTTT.

CDR3 in amino acids: CASSERTGFTEAFF. Here the CDR3 DNA reads TGTGCCAGCAGTGAAAGGACAGGTTTTACTGAAGCTTTCTTT. The gene calls are TRBV6-1 and TRBJ1-1, with TRBD1 matching 7 bases. The germline CDR1 and CDR2 sequences are MNHNS and SASEGT. The CDR3 extends over 14 amino acids. After removal of 2 bases from V and 5 bases from J, the junction contained 5 bases not matched to a gene.

This chain connects TRBV4-1 to TRBJ2-1, with D unresolved. Between the trimmed V and J ends, which lost 6 bases and 7 bases, there was a span of 10 bases. This CDR3 contains 12 residues. The germline gives CDR1 MGHRA, CDR2 YSYEKL. The CDR3 reads CASSPTRNEQFF. The CDR3 coding sequence is TGCGCCAGCAGTCCGACCCGAAATGAGCAGTTCTTC.

The chain joins TRBV4-2 to TRBJ2-7; 7 bases are shared with TRBD2. The CDR3 length is 14 residues. After removal of 1 base from V and 6 bases from J, the junction contained 6 bases not matched to a gene. Germline CDR1 and CDR2: LGHNA and YNFKEQ. CDR3: CASSQALAGGEQYF. The CDR3 nucleotides are TGTGCCAGCAGCCAAGCCTTAGCGGGCGGCGAGCAGTACTTC.

V and J are TRBV15 and TRBJ2-1; 8 nucleotides line up with TRBD1. The germline gives CDR1 LNHNV, CDR2 YYDKDF (reference sequence). The CDR3 is 15 residues long. J was trimmed by 7 bases and V by 5 bases; bases with no gene match: 10. The CDR3 nucleotides are TGTGCCACCAGCTCCGACCAGGGGGCGATGAATGAGCAGTTCTTC. Translating it yields CATSSDQGAMNEQFF.

In regard to this clone: This may be a read error: a much more frequent sequence differs by one nucleotide. The chain recombines TRBV5-6 with TRBJ2-3; D uncertain. Trimming shortened V by 2 bases and J by 2 bases, and 3 bases separated the two germline ends. Germline V gives CDR1 SGHDT, CDR2 YYEEEE. This CDR3 is built from 12 residues. The CDR3 DNA reads as TGTGCCAGCAGCTTAATCACAGATACGCAGTATTTT. Protein product: CASSLITDTQYF.

CDR3 coding DNA: TGTGCCAGCGGGGACTATGGCACAGATACGCAGTATTTT. This translates into CASGDYGTDTQYF. The chain couples TRBV27 to TRBJ2-3; 7 bases are a match to TRBD2. The ends lost 8 bases at V and 1 base at J; junction bases unmatched: 3. The CDR3 totals 13 residues. The germline V gene has CDR1 MNHEY and CDR2 SMNVEV (reference sequence).

This clone turned up a few times. Other DNA sequences in this specimen translate into the identical CDR3. The gene calls are TRBV18 and TRBJ2-5; D gene ambiguous. The CDR3 is made up of 12 amino acids. V shed 6 bases and J shed 0 bases, with 5 bases lying between them. Germline V CDR1 and CDR2: KGHSH, LQKENI. The CDR3 DNA sequence: TGTGCCAGCTCCCTTGACCAAGAGACCCAGTACTTC. Protein sequence: CASSLDQETQYF.

This chain uses TRBV27 with TRBJ2-2, with a weak D call TRBD2 (5 bases). The V gene's germline CDR1 is MNHEY and CDR2 SMNVEV (reference sequence). V was shortened by 4 bases and J by 5 bases, with 14 bases between the two germline ends. The CDR3 is made up of 15 amino acids. The CDR3, as DNA: TGTGCCAGCAGTTCCGGACCCCCGGGAACCGGGGAGCTGTTTTTT. Translating gives CASSSGPPGTGELFF.

V gene TRBV7-3 combines with J gene TRBJ2-3; 7 bases agree with TRBD2. The CDR3 loop spans 16 amino acids. The V and J ends lost 2 bases and 4 bases, in that order; junction bases with no gene match: 9. CDR1 and CDR2 (germline): SGHTA, FQGTGA. The CDR3 nucleotides read TGTGCCAGCAGCTTAGGGATGGGAGGGGTCCCAGATACGCAGTATTTT. It specifies CASSLGMGGVPDTQYF.